The clone carrying this T cell receptor (delta chain) was seen only a few times. Its cognate antigen is unknown. TCRdb's protein, taken from a much larger clone, differs from this DNA's translation at residue 12, likely owing to a read error; the protein displayed comes from the DNA. TRG and TRD sequences were obtained from every sorted gammadelta sample. TCRdb re-called clones from the multiplex PCR reads via CATT. The sample lists about 50,000 delta-chain clones, 1.5% to 2% occurring once. V dropped 4 bases and J dropped 3; count of bases not matched to a gene: 29. CDR1 is TVYSNPD and CDR2 is GDNSRS in the germline V gene (reference sequence). The CDR3 spans 20 residues. Bulk repertoires came from Vgamma9/Vdelta2+ or Vdelta2-negative gammadelta T cells flow-sorted from PBMC. These data belong to a study of γδ T cells in repeated Plasmodium falciparum infection. About the research overall: Age- and gender-matched Australian children served as comparison for malaria-exposed Malian children. Sampling occurred at baseline, pre-infection for selected infections, and 21 days post-infection. Study conclusions and caveats: Compared with Australian children, Malian Vdelta2-negative repertoires seemed more clonal, less diverse, less shared.

This clonotype was obtained from a pool of human donors (malaria-infected and uninfected, not separated). This chain connects TRDV3 to TRDJ1; TRDD3 agrees at 7 bases. Here the J gene came from matching the DNA to germline, since TCRdb omits it. Input material: gamma-delta T cells from blood. The CDR3 spells CASDHKPRIGGHRDADKLIF. The CDR3 nucleotides are TGTGCCTCCGACCATAAACCCCGTATTGGGGGACACCGCGATGCCGATAAACTCATCTTT.